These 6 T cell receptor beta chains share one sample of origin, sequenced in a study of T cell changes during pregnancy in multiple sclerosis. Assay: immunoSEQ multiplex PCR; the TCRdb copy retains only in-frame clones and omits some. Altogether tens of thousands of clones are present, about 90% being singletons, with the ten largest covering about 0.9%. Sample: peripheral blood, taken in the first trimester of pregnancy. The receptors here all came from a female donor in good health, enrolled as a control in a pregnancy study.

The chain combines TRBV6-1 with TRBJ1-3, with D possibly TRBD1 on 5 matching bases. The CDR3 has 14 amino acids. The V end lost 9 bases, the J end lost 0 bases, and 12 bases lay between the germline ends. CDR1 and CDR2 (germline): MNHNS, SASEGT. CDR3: CARGGLGSGNTIYF. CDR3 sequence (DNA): TGTGCCAGGGGGGGTTTGGGCTCTGGAAACACCATATATTTT.

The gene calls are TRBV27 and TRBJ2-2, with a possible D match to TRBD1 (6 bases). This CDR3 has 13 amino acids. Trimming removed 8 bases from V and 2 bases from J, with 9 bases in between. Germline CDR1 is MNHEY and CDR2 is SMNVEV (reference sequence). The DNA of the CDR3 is TGTGCCAGCGAGGGGGATAACACCGGGGAGCTGTTTTTT. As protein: CASEGDNTGELFF.

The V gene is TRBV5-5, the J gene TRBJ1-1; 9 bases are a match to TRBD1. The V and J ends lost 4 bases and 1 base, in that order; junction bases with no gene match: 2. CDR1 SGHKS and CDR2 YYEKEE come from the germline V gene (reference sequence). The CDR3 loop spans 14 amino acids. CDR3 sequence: CASSPGQGNTEAFF. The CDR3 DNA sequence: TGTGCCAGCAGCCCGGGACAGGGGAACACTGAAGCTTTCTTT.

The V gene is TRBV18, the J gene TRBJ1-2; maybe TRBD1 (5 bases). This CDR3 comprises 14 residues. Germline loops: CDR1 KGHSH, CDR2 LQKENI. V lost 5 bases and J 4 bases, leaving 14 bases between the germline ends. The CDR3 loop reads CASSLDSLGYGYTF. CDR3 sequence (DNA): TGTGCCAGCTCATTAGACAGCCTCGGCTATGGCTACACCTTC.

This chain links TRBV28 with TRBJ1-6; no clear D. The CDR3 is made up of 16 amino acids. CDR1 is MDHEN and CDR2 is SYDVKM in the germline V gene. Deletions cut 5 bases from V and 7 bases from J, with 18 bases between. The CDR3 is CASSVRQNLRNSPLHF. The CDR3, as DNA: TGTGCCAGCAGTGTAAGACAAAACTTAAGAAATTCACCCCTCCACTTT.

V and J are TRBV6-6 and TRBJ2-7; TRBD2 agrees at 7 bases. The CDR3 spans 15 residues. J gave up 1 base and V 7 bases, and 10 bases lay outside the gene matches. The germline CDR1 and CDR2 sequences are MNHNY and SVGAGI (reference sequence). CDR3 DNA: TGTGCCAGCACCTTAACGGGAGGTGGATCCTACGAGCAGTACTTC. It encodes CASTLTGGGSYEQYF.